This TCR beta chain is drawn from a study of T cells in Graves' hyperthyroidism and ophthalmopathy. The germline V and J ends were trimmed by 2 bases and 1 base, with 9 bases remaining between them. Germline CDR1 is SEHNR and CDR2 is FQNEAQ (reference sequence). The CDR3 contains 14 residues. RNA transcripts were the template for amplifying TCR beta CDR3 regions. HTBI primers drove first-round RT-PCR of the TCR CDR3. TCRdb re-called the multiplex PCR reads through MiXCR, storing one row per CDR3 protein. Among roughly 500,000 distinct CDR3 sequences listed, about 45% were seen once. This clonotype was seen only a few times. As yet, its antigen is unknown. Overall study findings and caveats: Most thyroid-expanded clonotypes above 0.001 were also found in blood.

Sequenced input: peripheral blood or thyroid tissue (not recorded which). The clonotype comes from an adult woman with Graves' disease, either hyperthyroidism or ophthalmopathy (not recorded which). The chain uses TRBV7-9 and TRBJ2-7, with D possibly TRBD1 on 5 matching bases. The CDR3 nucleotides read TGTGCCAGCAGCTTATTAGGGGAATCCTACGAGCAGTACTTC. Protein: CASSLLGESYEQYF.